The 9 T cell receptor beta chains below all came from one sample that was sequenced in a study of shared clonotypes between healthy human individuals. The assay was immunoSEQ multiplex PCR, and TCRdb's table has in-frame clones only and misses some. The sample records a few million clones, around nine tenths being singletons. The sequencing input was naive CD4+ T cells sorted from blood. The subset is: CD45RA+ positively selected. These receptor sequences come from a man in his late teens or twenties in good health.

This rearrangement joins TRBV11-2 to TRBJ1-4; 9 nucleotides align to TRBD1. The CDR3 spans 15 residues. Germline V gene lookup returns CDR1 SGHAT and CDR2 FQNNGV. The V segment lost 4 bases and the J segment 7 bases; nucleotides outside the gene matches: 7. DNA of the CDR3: TGTGCCAGCAGCTCTACAGGGGGCAAGGCTGAAAAACTGTTTTTT. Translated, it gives CASSSTGGKAEKLFF.

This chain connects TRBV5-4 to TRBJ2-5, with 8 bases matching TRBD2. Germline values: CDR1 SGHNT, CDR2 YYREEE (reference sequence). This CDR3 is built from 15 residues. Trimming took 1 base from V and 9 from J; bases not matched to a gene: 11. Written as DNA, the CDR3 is TGTGCCAGCAGCTTGACGGCGGGGGGTGAGGGGGCCCAGTACTTC. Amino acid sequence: CASSLTAGGEGAQYF.

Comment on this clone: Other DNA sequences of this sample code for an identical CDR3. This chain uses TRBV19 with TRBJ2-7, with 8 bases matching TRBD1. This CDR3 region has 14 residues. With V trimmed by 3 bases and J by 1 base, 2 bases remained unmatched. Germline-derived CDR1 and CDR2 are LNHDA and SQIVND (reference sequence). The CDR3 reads CASSIGQGSYEQYF. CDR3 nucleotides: TGTGCCAGTAGTATCGGACAGGGTTCCTACGAGCAGTACTTC.

The CDR3 protein is CASSRTLGGADTEAFF. The CDR3 DNA reads as TGTGCCAGCAGCCGTACCCTAGGGGGGGCGGACACTGAAGCTTTCTTT. The chain carries TRBV14 and TRBJ1-1; possibly TRBD1 for D (6 bases). The CDR3 is 16 amino acids. V was shortened by 4 bases and J by 3 bases, with 18 bases between the two germline ends. Germline V gene sequence: CDR1 SGHDN, CDR2 FVKESK.

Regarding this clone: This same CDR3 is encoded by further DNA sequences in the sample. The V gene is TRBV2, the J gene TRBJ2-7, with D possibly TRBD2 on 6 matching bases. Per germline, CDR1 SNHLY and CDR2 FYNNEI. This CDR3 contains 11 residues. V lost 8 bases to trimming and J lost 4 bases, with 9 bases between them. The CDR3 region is CASGGRYEQYF. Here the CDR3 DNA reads TGTGCCAGCGGGGGGAGATACGAGCAGTACTTC.

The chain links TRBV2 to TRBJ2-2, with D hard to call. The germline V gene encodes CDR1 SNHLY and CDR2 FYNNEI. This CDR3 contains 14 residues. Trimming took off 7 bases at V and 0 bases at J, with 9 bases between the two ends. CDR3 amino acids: CASTKEPNTGELFF. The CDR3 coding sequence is TGTGCCAGCACGAAAGAACCGAACACCGGGGAGCTGTTTTTT.

Here the CDR3 DNA reads TGTGCCAGCAGCTTGATAGCAGGCCCGGGGGGTGGCTACACCTTC. Translated, it gives CASSLIAGPGGGYTF. This sequence joins TRBV5-6 and TRBJ1-2, with D maybe TRBD1 (5 bases). The length of the CDR3 is 15 residues. V shed 1 base and J shed 7 bases, with 17 bases lying between them. Germline lookup yields CDR1 SGHDT and CDR2 YYEEEE.

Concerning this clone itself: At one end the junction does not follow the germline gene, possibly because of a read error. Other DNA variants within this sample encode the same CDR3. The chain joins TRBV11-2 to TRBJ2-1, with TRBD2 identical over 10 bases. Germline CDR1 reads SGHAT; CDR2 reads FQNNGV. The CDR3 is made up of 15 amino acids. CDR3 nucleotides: TGTGCCAGCAGCTTTACTAGCGGGGCCTATAATGAGCAGTTCTTC. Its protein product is CASSFTSGAYNEQFF.

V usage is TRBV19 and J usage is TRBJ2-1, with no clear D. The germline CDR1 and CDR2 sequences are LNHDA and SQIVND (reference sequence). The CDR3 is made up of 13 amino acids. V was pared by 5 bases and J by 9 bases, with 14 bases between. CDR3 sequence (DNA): TGTGCCAGTAGTTACCTCTCCGGCGGTGAGCAGTTCTTC. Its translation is CASSYLSGGEQFF.